Listed below are T cell receptor beta chains from one sample, sequenced in a study of blood T cell repertoires in COVID-19. Method: immunoSEQ multiplex PCR; TCRdb's copy keeps in-frame clones and lacks some. This table has 70,000 or so clones, approximately 80% appearing once. Input material: peripheral blood. These receptors all come from a man aged 50-59 years with COVID-19, enrolled during active disease. The CDR3 runs from the conserved cysteine through the conserved F or W. Each record gives: J gene, V gene, CDR3 length, CDR3 protein.

TRBJ2-5 TRBV9 15 CASSVVATYQETQYF
TRBJ1-4 TRBV25-1 13 CASRQSFNEKLFF
TRBJ2-5 TRBV27 15 CASSLSTSGKETQYF
TRBJ2-7 TRBV6-2/TRBV6-3 17 CASSSPSAGTRSREQYF
TRBJ2-3 TRBV6-2/TRBV6-3 19 CASNPWKGLAGGRADTQYF
TRBJ2-7 TRBV3-1/TRBV3-2 14 CASRLTQGGHEQYF
TRBJ1-2 TRBV28 13 CASRSGQGGGYTF
TRBJ2-1 TRBV25-1 16 CASSELDSRSYNEQFF
TRBJ1-4 TRBV6-2/TRBV6-3 16 CASSWGTGGSNEKLFF
TRBJ2-2 TRBV9 16 CASSVVSSGNTGELFF
TRBJ1-6 TRBV18 14 CASSPQGVNSPLHF
TRBJ1-1 TRBV10-3 15 CAIRAGTGRGTEAFF
TRBJ2-5 TRBV20-1 11 CSGTAQETQYF
TRBJ1-1 TRBV28 13 CASKGRGFTEAFF
TRBJ2-5 TRBV6-6 15 CASSLTDRGQETQYF
TRBJ1-2 TRBV4-2 15 CASSHLPDSSYGYTF
TRBJ1-3 TRBV5-4 16 CASSSNAGKGWNTIYF
TRBJ2-5 TRBV5-4 15 CASSLQGGTQETQYF
TRBJ1-1 TRBV7-9 18 CASSPLRGLGNLVTEAFF
TRBJ1-2 TRBV30 15 CAWSSKEGRSHGYTF
TRBJ1-2 TRBV27 13 CASSLGQSYGYTF
TRBJ1-1 TRBV20-1 11 CSGETTDEAFF
TRBJ2-7 TRBV28 16 CASTSGVGTGLNEQYF
TRBJ1-5 TRBV4-2 16 CASSHLARGAGQPQHF
TRBJ1-5 TRBV27 15 CASSTREGLGQPQHF
TRBJ2-3 TRBV11-2 14 CASSFPTGTDTQYF
TRBJ2-4 TRBV18 16 CASSGGTSIAKNIQYF
TRBJ1-2 TRBV7-8 14 CASRLEAGGSGYTF
TRBJ2-7 TRBV20-1 15 CSASATSASSYEQYF
TRBJ2-1 TRBV6-5 16 CASSYSGLGSYNEQFF
TRBJ1-1 TRBV6-5 15 CASRLDRKGSTEAFF
TRBJ1-5 TRBV19 14 CASSRGQGGQPQHF
TRBJ1-5 TRBV5-1 15 CASSLDGFINQPQHF
TRBJ2-3 TRBV3-1/TRBV3-2 16 CASSQGAGRATDTQYF
TRBJ1-1 TRBV19 13 CASRGQMNTEAFF
TRBJ2-1 TRBV28 15 CASSLGGRAYNEQFF
TRBJ2-2 TRBV9 17 CASSVEAGGPNTGELFF
TRBJ1-5 TRBV2 15 CASSEGQGGNQPQHF
TRBJ2-7 TRBV19 14 CASSRTSGNYEQYF
TRBJ2-2 TRBV9 16 CASSSYSGRGAGELFF
TRBJ1-4 TRBV5-4 14 CASSFTGSGEKLFF
TRBJ1-5 TRBV7-8 17 CASSLASHRGSNQPQHF
TRBJ2-5 TRBV6-2/TRBV6-3 17 CASTPRGGTMTAETQYF
TRBJ2-1 TRBV7-9 14 CASSEGQGSHQQFF
TRBJ2-1 TRBV7-9 18 CASSLVNLLAGSYNEQFF
TRBJ2-7 TRBV5-1 14 CASGPGTGGYEQYF
TRBJ2-7 TRBV5-1 13 CASTTGLDYEQYF
TRBJ2-3 TRBV19 14 CASRSAGLTDTQYF
TRBJ2-1 TRBV7-2 16 CASSRAIGLVYNEQFF
TRBJ1-2 TRBV6-5 13 CASGSGVHYGYTF
TRBJ2-3 TRBV10-1 13 CASSRLAEDTQYF
TRBJ1-4 TRBV30 14 CAWRYPGAREKLFF
TRBJ1-1 TRBV6-6 15 CASRAGTGAGTEAFF
TRBJ1-5 TRBV30 14 CAWSGRGGNQPQHF
TRBJ1-2 TRBV28 16 CASSLSQGVYNYGYTF
TRBJ2-2 TRBV6-5 15 CASSYGTSDTGELFF
TRBJ2-7 TRBV6-1 15 CASSEEGANSYEQYF